The 18 T cell receptor beta chains listed next were all sequenced from one sample in a study of blood T cell repertoires in COVID-19 (dated by TCRdb to between 2020 and 2021). The library came from the immunoSEQ multiplex PCR assay. Entries here come from immuneACCESS through TCRdb and include only in-frame sequences with V and J called. Some clones fail to appear in such tables; in the studies checked, an unresolved V gene covers under half of the shortfall, and the cause of the remainder is unknown. The sample yields about 190,000 clones; around 87% were counted once. The ten largest clones add up to under 30% of the sample. The specimen sequenced was PBMCs or T cells enriched from blood (not recorded which). All receptors derive from a woman aged 35 to 49 in a cohort exposed to, infected with or recovered from COVID-19 (not recorded which).

This clone was detected a few times. The sample contains more than one DNA sequence encoding this CDR3. The chain uses TRBV6-5 and TRBJ1-2; D perhaps matches TRBD1 (5 bases). CDR1 and CDR2 from the germline V gene are MNHEY and SVGAGI. V was pared by 3 bases and J by 8 bases, with 19 bases between. This CDR3 spans 15 amino acids. CDR3 DNA: TGTGCCAGCAGTTATACGGGACTTTCGGGTTGGGGCTACACCTTC. Its protein is CASSYTGLSGWGYTF.

This chain links TRBV7-6 with TRBJ2-7, with 10 bases that match TRBD2. In germline, CDR1 is SGHVS, CDR2 FNYEAQ. V shed 0 bases, J shed 7 bases, and the junction held 15 bases outside the gene matches. The CDR3 runs 18 residues. In DNA, the CDR3 is TGTGCCAGCAGCTTAGCGCATTTTAGCGGGGGGCGGCATGGGGAGCAGTACTTC. This translates into CASSLAHFSGGRHGEQYF. Filled out from reference TRBV7-6 and TRBJ2-7, the complete variable domain reads GAGVSQSPRYKVTKRGQDVALRCDPISGHVSLYWYRQALGQGPEFLTYFNYEAQQDKSGLPNDRFSAERPEGSISTLTIQRTEQRDSAMYRCASSLAHFSGGRHGEQYFGPGTRLTVT.

V is TRBV7-8 and J is TRBJ2-1; maybe TRBD2 (5 bases). Trimming removed 2 bases from V and 14 bases from J, with 16 bases in between. The CDR3 contains 13 residues. Germline V gene data show CDR1 as SGHVS and CDR2 as FQNEAQ. The CDR3 nucleotides read TGTGCCAGCAGCTTACGGAGGCAGGCGTTGGAGTTCTTC. This gives the protein CASSLRRQALEFF.

The gene calls are TRBV7-2 and TRBJ1-2, with D hard to call. Germline values: CDR1 SGHTA, CDR2 FQGNSA. V dropped 3 bases and J dropped 4 bases, with 6 bases sitting between them. The CDR3 has 12 amino acids. CDR3 sequence: CASSFNSYGYTF. In nucleotides, the CDR3 is TGTGCCAGCAGCTTCAACAGCTATGGCTACACCTTC.

The CDR3 DNA follows: TGCGCCAGCAGCTCCGATCCGGGACAGGGGAACACTGAAGCTTTCTTT. Encoded protein: CASSSDPGQGNTEAFF. The chain joins TRBV5-1 to TRBJ1-1; TRBD1 matches 9 bases. Trimming cost V 3 bases and J 1 base; bases outside gene matches: 7. The germline gives CDR1 SGHRS, CDR2 YFSETQ. This CDR3 is 16 amino acids long.

The V and J genes are TRBV4-1 and TRBJ2-1, with 11 bases that match TRBD2. V was pared by 4 bases and J by 8 bases, with 4 bases of the junction left unmatched. The length of the CDR3 is 14 residues. The germline V gene encodes CDR1 MGHRA and CDR2 YSYEKL. The CDR3 DNA reads as TGCGCCAGCAGCCTCACTAGCGGGAGCGATGAGCAGTTCTTC. Translating it yields CASSLTSGSDEQFF.

This chain connects TRBV3-1 (or the pseudogene TRBV3-2) to TRBJ2-5, with D possibly being TRBD2 (5 bases). The CDR3 is 16 residues long. Trimming shortened V by 0 bases and J by 5 bases, and 16 bases separated the two germline ends. Germline assignment: CDR1 LGHDT and CDR2 YNNKEL (reference sequence). The CDR3 here is CASSQDRQRAWETQYF. The CDR3 DNA is TGTGCCAGCAGCCAAGATCGTCAGAGGGCTTGGGAGACCCAGTACTTC.

The V and J genes are TRBV27 and TRBJ1-1; TRBD1 agrees at 7 bases. The germline CDR1 and CDR2 sequences are MNHEY and SMNVEV (reference sequence). V dropped 4 bases and J dropped 3; count of bases not matched to a gene: 11. The CDR3 has 16 residues. CDR3 DNA sequence: TGTGCCAGCAGTTCCAACAGGGGCGAGAGGGACACTGAAGCTTTCTTT. Its translation: CASSSNRGERDTEAFF.

This clone was seen a few times. V usage is TRBV30 and J usage is TRBJ1-2, with 9 bases that match TRBD1. The V gene's germline CDR1 is GTSNPN and CDR2 SVGIG (reference sequence). V lost 0 bases to trimming and J lost 2 bases; unmatched junction nucleotides: 7. CDR3 length: 16 amino acids. CDR3 protein: CAWSVSPGQGNYGYTF. In DNA, the CDR3 is TGTGCCTGGAGTGTGAGTCCGGGACAGGGAAACTATGGCTACACCTTC.

The chain uses TRBV9 and TRBJ2-2; TRBD1 aligns across 8 bases. CDR1 SGDLS and CDR2 YYNGEE come from the germline V gene. The CDR3 covers 15 residues. The V gene end was trimmed by 4 bases and the J gene end by 4 bases; junction bases not matched to a gene: 6. The CDR3 loop is CASSPTGGGTGELFF. Written as DNA, the CDR3 is TGTGCCAGCAGCCCCACAGGGGGAGGCACCGGGGAGCTGTTTTTT.

The chain links TRBV5-6 to TRBJ2-1; possibly TRBD2 for D (6 bases). The CDR3 is made up of 16 amino acids. The germline CDR1 and CDR2 sequences are SGHDT and YYEEEE. With 1 base removed from V and 1 base from J, the gap between germline ends came to 12 bases. For the CDR3, the DNA is TGTGCCAGCAGCTTGCCCGCTAGCGAATCCTACAATGAGCAGTTCTTC. It encodes CASSLPASESYNEQFF. The full variable domain, in which reference TRBV5-6 and TRBJ2-1 provide the parts outside the CDR3, is DAGVTQSPTHLIKTRGQQVTLRCSPKSGHDTVSWYQQALGQGPQFIFQYYEEEERQRGNFPDRFSGHQFPNYSSELNVNALLLGDSALYLCASSLPASESYNEQFFGPGTRLTVL.

V and J are TRBV2 and TRBJ1-2; D unresolved. Trimming shortened V by 7 bases and J by 7 bases, and 13 bases separated the two germline ends. This CDR3 spans 12 amino acids. Germline V gene lookup returns CDR1 SNHLY and CDR2 FYNNEI. The CDR3: CASTREKGGYTF. The CDR3, as DNA: TGTGCCAGCACCCGGGAGAAAGGTGGCTACACCTTC.

CDR3 nucleotide sequence: TGTGCCAGCAGTGAAGCCCCGGGACAGACCCTCTATGGCTACACCTTC. It codes for CASSEAPGQTLYGYTF. V usage is TRBV6-1 and J usage is TRBJ1-2; TRBD1 aligns across 7 bases. Germline-derived CDR1 and CDR2 are MNHNS and SASEGT. V lost 0 bases, J lost 4 bases, and 8 bases stayed unmatched. The CDR3 length is 16 residues.

The sample holds one count of this clone. This chain joins TRBV10-3 and TRBJ1-1; 10 bases map to TRBD1. This CDR3 spans 14 amino acids. Germline-derived CDR1 and CDR2 are ENHRY and SYGVKD. Unmatched junction bases numbered 5, after V lost 2 bases and J lost 8 bases. CDR3 amino acids: CAISEAGQGPEAFF. The DNA for the CDR3 is TGTGCCATCAGTGAGGCGGGACAGGGGCCGGAAGCTTTCTTT.

The V call is TRBV29-1, the J call TRBJ1-4; D unclear. The CDR3 runs 12 residues. Between the trimmed V and J ends, which lost 4 bases and 3 bases, there was a span of 6 bases. The V gene's germline CDR1 is SQVTM and CDR2 ANQGSEA. This CDR3 is CSVVTANEKLFF. In nucleotides, the CDR3 is TGCAGCGTTGTTACGGCTAATGAAAAACTGTTTTTT.

The rearrangement joins TRBV6-6 to TRBJ2-1; 7 bases fit TRBD2. The V and J ends lost 6 bases and 10 bases, in that order; junction bases with no gene match: 30. This CDR3 is built from 20 residues. The V gene's germline CDR1 is MNHNY and CDR2 SVGAGI (reference sequence). DNA of the CDR3: TGTGCCAGCAGCTTTACCCAGGTCCCGCTCCTAGCGGTTATTCTTGGGGAGCAGTTCTTC. Protein: CASSFTQVPLLAVILGEQFF.

The gene calls are TRBV5-1 and TRBJ2-1; D is possibly TRBD1 (6 bases). CDR1 and CDR2 (germline): SGHRS, YFSETQ. This CDR3 spans 15 amino acids. Trimming took 3 bases from V and 6 from J, leaving 16 bases between them. This CDR3 reads CASSSEQDSINEQFF. DNA of the CDR3: TGCGCCAGCAGCTCCGAACAGGACAGCATCAATGAGCAGTTCTTC.

CDR3 amino acids: CASSLSPTQNYGYTF. For the CDR3, the DNA is TGTGCCAGCAGTTTATCGCCGACACAGAACTATGGCTACACCTTC. This chain connects TRBV28 to TRBJ1-2; D ambiguous. Trimming removed 1 base from V and 2 bases from J, with 11 bases in between. The CDR3 extends over 15 amino acids. Per germline, CDR1 MDHEN and CDR2 SYDVKM.